This TCR beta chain was identified during a study of shared clonotypes between healthy human individuals. The length of the CDR3 is 14 residues. Germline lookup yields CDR1 MNHNS and CDR2 SASEGT. V gave up 5 bases and J gave up 1 base, with 9 bases separating them. In unsorted samples, genomic DNA was obtained using roughly 90 million PBMCs. For unsorted PBMC, 250 to 300 ng DNA per replicate equaled tens of thousands of T cell genomes. Sequencing used immunoSEQ multiplex PCR; TCRdb keeps in-frame clones, though not all of them. The sample contains some 490,000 clones, 70% to 80% of which appear only once. Remarks on this clone: Its antigen remains unidentified.

Study results and caveats: An effect of sequencing depth on clonotype sharing among donors was expected.

This sequence joins TRBV6-1 and TRBJ1-5; D gene ambiguous. The sequenced sample was PBMCs. This TCR was recovered from a woman aged 40 to 50 in good health. Some clones in this sample may be carry-over from other donors' samples. CDR3 protein: CASSPQGSNQPQHF. The DNA of the CDR3 is TGTGCCAGCAGTCCACAAGGAAGCAATCAGCCCCAGCATTTT.